The T cell receptor (beta chain) under discussion was sequenced for a study of CD8+CD57+ T cells in acquired aplastic anemia. Overall study findings and caveats: For CD8+ Simpson's diversity, patients and controls showed no significant difference. The number of CD8+ CDR3 sequences shared by patients and controls was approximately 28.

The TCR beta profiling, which covered VDJ combination and CDR3 sequence, was carried out using genomic DNA as the template. TCRdb processed the reads anew with MiXCR; each CDR3 protein has one entry. Among 150,000 to 200,000 distinct CDR3 sequences, approximately 49% were seen once, and the ten largest hold 2.9%. This clonotype has at least ten counts. Its matching antigen is unknown. The V gene lost 0 bases and the J gene lost 5 bases, with 6 bases spanning the gap. The CDR3 runs 13 residues. Germline assignment: CDR1 SGHRS and CDR2 YFSETQ. The genes are TRBV5-1 and TRBJ2-1; no firm D call. The TCR comes from a human donor in good health. The material sequenced was sorted CD4+, CD8+, or CD8+CD57+ T cells (not recorded which) from PBMCs. The CDR3 sequence: CASSLAWDNEQFF. DNA of the CDR3: TGCGCCAGCAGCTTGGCCTGGGACAATGAGCAGTTCTTC. The full variable domain, in which reference TRBV5-1 and TRBJ2-1 provide the parts outside the CDR3, is KAGVTQTPRYLIKTRGQQVTLSCSPISGHRSVSWYQQTPGQGLQFLFEYFSETQRNKGNFPGRFSGRQFSNSRSEMNVSTLELGDSALYLCASSLAWDNEQFFGPGTRLTVL.